This T cell receptor (beta chain) emerged from a study of vaccination effects on CD4 cells after COVID-19. Points on this clone: The antigen remains unidentified.

Findings and caveats of the study: Healthy vaccinees showed cross-reactivity with common cold coronaviruses in only 1 of 255 vaccine-induced clones.

Measured with immunoSEQ multiplex PCR; TCRdb has only the in-frame clones, and not every one. The sample carries over 45,000 clones, roughly 70% recorded once. The CDR3 loop spans 13 amino acids. V lost 3 bases and J lost 2, with 10 bases in between. The germline gives CDR1 GTSNPN, CDR2 SVGIG (reference sequence). CD4+ T cells were isolated after nine to ten days of culture. Either the mRNA-1273 or the BNT162b2 vaccine was given to participants as two doses. The clonotype comes from a human donor who received a COVID-19 vaccine. The chain carries TRBV30 and TRBJ1-1; D not resolved. The sample in question was CD4+ T cells from PBMCs cultured without peptide, obtained after COVID-19 vaccination. The CDR3 sequence is CAWSRSSNTEAFF. The CDR3 coding sequence is TGTGCCTGGAGCCGATCAAGTAACACTGAAGCTTTCTTT.